The 6 T cell receptor beta chains in this list originate from one sample, sequenced in a study of OX40 agonist ivuxolimab in advanced cancers. Produced via immunoSEQ multiplex PCR; TCRdb's table is partial and in-frame only. In the table there are about 38,000 clones, approximately 82% of which are singletons. Source: CD4+ or CD8+ T cells sorted from blood, taken in a trial of the OX40 agonist ivuxolimab. The source of these receptors is an adult with an advanced solid tumor such as melanoma, head and neck, liver or kidney cancer.

The sample holds one count of this clone. The gene calls are TRBV5-6 and TRBJ2-5, with TRBD2 matching 13 bases. This CDR3 is built from 17 residues. Germline CDR1 SGHDT, CDR2 YYEEEE. V shed 2 bases, J shed 2 bases, and the junction held 6 bases outside the gene matches. The CDR3 bases are TGTGCCAGCAGCTTAACTAGCGGGAGGGCCGGGCAAGAGACCCAGTACTTC. This gives the protein CASSLTSGRAGQETQYF.

The chain recombines TRBV21-1 with TRBJ2-5. TRBV21-1 is a pseudogene segment. The CDR3 runs 18 residues. CDR3 bases: TGTGCCAGCAGCAAATCTGTTTTGTCAATGGGACCCCAAGAGACCCAGTACTTC. Encoded protein: CASSKSVLSMGPQETQYF.

This clone came up once. This chain connects TRBV7-6 to TRBJ2-3; 9 bases line up with TRBD1. The CDR3 has 14 amino acids. Per germline, CDR1 SGHVS and CDR2 FNYEAQ. V lost 5 bases to trimming and J lost 2 bases; unmatched junction nucleotides: 2. As DNA, the CDR3 is TGTGCCAGCAGCAGACAGGGGGACACAGATACGCAGTATTTT. Translated, it gives CASSRQGDTDTQYF.

The rearrangement joins TRBV29-1 to TRBJ2-5; D not resolved. Germline V gives CDR1 SQVTM, CDR2 ANQGSEA. Trimming shortened V by 4 bases and J by 1 base, and 13 bases separated the two germline ends. The length of the CDR3 is 14 residues. In nucleotides, the CDR3 is TGCAGCGTTGCCGCCACCATGATCCAAGAGACCCAGTACTTC. This sequence encodes CSVAATMIQETQYF.

The chain uses TRBV11-3 and TRBJ2-7, with TRBD1 identical over 9 bases. The CDR3 spans 15 residues. J was trimmed by 4 bases and V by 6 bases; bases with no gene match: 10. Germline V gene lookup returns CDR1 SGHNT and CDR2 YENEEA. The CDR3 is CASRPGQGKGYEQYF. The DNA for the CDR3 is TGTGCCAGCAGACCCGGACAGGGGAAGGGGTACGAGCAGTACTTC.

This clone appeared a few times. The V call is TRBV7-6, the J call TRBJ2-7; maybe TRBD2 (5 bases). The V gene lost 4 bases and the J gene lost 7 bases, with 8 bases spanning the gap. The CDR3 spans 11 residues. The germline CDR1 and CDR2 sequences are SGHVS and FNYEAQ. CDR3 protein: CASSSEDEQYF. The CDR3 DNA reads as TGTGCCAGCAGCTCGGAGGATGAGCAGTACTTC.